The 20 T cell receptor beta chains listed next were all sequenced from one sample in a study of blood T cell repertoires in COVID-19. The protocol was immunoSEQ multiplex PCR, while the TCRdb copy is restricted to in-frame clones and leaves out a portion. The repertoire has roughly 220,000 clones, roughly 89% of them found once; the top ten carry less than 7%. Sequencing was carried out using PBMCs or T cells enriched from blood (not recorded which). The receptors come from a woman in her thirties or forties who had recovered from COVID-19.

This clone showed up just once. The chain carries TRBV7-2 and TRBJ2-1, with D possibly TRBD2 on 6 matching bases. Between the trimmed V and J ends, which lost 2 bases and 7 bases, there was a span of 12 bases. This CDR3 has 14 amino acids. Per germline, CDR1 SGHTA and CDR2 FQGNSA. The CDR3 sequence is CASSLWDSPNEQFF. The CDR3 coding sequence is TGTGCCAGCAGCTTATGGGACTCACCGAATGAGCAGTTCTTC.

This rearrangement joins TRBV4-1 to TRBJ2-2, with D perhaps TRBD1 (6 bases). There are 17 residues in the CDR3. Trimming took 1 base from V and 7 from J, leaving 19 bases between them. Germline CDR1 is MGHRA and CDR2 is YSYEKL. CDR3 in DNA: TGCGCCAGCAGCCAAGGGTTCAGGGGCGAGGGGCGCGGGGAGCTGTTTTTT. The encoded protein is CASSQGFRGEGRGELFF.

The chain has TRBV10-3 and TRBJ1-2; TRBD1 might be the D (5 bases). V shed 11 bases and J shed 4 bases, with 14 bases lying between them. The CDR3 is 12 amino acids. The germline V gene has CDR1 ENHRY and CDR2 SYGVKD. CDR3 in DNA: TGTGCCGTCCAAAAGGGGTCCTATGGCTACACCTTC. Protein sequence: CAVQKGSYGYTF.

In the case of this clone: This CDR3 is also generated by other DNA sequences in the sample. J is TRBJ1-1 and V is TRBV18, with D hard to call. The V gene lost 2 bases and the J gene lost 1 base, with 5 bases spanning the gap. From germline, CDR1 is KGHSH and CDR2 LQKENI. The CDR3 length is 13 residues. The CDR3, as DNA: TGTGCCAGCTCACCAGGGCAGAACACTGAAGCTTTCTTT. Amino acids: CASSPGQNTEAFF.

This clone has just one count. The V gene is TRBV11-3, the J gene TRBJ1-2, with a tentative D call TRBD1 (6 bases). The CDR3 is 14 amino acids. The V end lost 5 bases, the J end lost 0 bases, and 10 bases lay between the germline ends. The germline CDR1 and CDR2 sequences are SGHNT and YENEEA. In nucleotides, the CDR3 is TGTGCCAGCAGCGAGGACAGCGCTAACTATGGCTACACCTTC. It specifies CASSEDSANYGYTF.

This clone was found many times. The chain uses TRBV6-5 and TRBJ1-1; TRBD1 is a possible D gene (6 bases). Trimming took off 6 bases at V and 8 bases at J, with 10 bases between the two ends. The CDR3 covers 11 residues. The germline V gene encodes CDR1 MNHEY and CDR2 SVGAGI. CDR3 protein: CASRDGQEAFF. The CDR3 DNA sequence: TGTGCCAGCAGGGATGGACAGGAAGCTTTCTTT.

CDR3: CASSPGTSSYNEQFF. The DNA of the CDR3 is TGTGCCAGCTCGCCCGGGACTAGCTCCTACAATGAGCAGTTCTTC. The V gene is TRBV18, the J gene TRBJ2-1; 8 positions match TRBD2. This CDR3 comprises 15 residues. V trimming: 6 bases; J trimming: 0 bases; junction bases outside the gene matches: 4. Looked up from germline, CDR1 is KGHSH and CDR2 is LQKENI.

The V gene is TRBV7-2, the J gene TRBJ2-2; 7 nucleotides match TRBD1. Trimming cost V 5 bases and J 6 bases; bases outside gene matches: 6. Germline CDR1 reads SGHTA; CDR2 reads FQGNSA. The CDR3 runs to 14 residues. CDR3 region: CASSTRDRAGELFF. DNA for the CDR3: TGTGCCAGCAGCACAAGAGACAGGGCCGGGGAGCTGTTTTTT.

This clone was seen a few times. The rearrangement uses TRBV6-1 and TRBJ1-1; possible D gene TRBD1, 5 bases. Germline CDR1 is MNHNS and CDR2 is SASEGT. CDR3 length: 11 amino acids. Trimming removed 3 bases at V and 7 bases at J, with 6 bases between. The CDR3 DNA sequence: TGTGCCAGCAGTGAGGGACTTGAAGCTTTCTTT. It specifies CASSEGLEAFF.

The genes are TRBV9 and TRBJ2-3, with 10 bases fitting TRBD1. The CDR3 has 12 amino acids. The germline CDR1 and CDR2 sequences are SGDLS and YYNGEE. Trimming cost V 4 bases and J 14 bases; bases outside gene matches: 7. CDR3: CASSTPGQGLYF. The CDR3 region has the DNA TGTGCCAGCAGCACACCGGGACAGGGGCTGTATTTT.

In DNA, the CDR3 is TGTGCCAGCAGCCACTCAGGGCCCTATGAAGCTTTCTTT. Its translation is CASSHSGPYEAFF. The chain recombines TRBV3-1 (or the pseudogene TRBV3-2) with TRBJ1-1, with D perhaps matching TRBD1 (5 bases). V gave up 3 bases and J gave up 7 bases, with 12 bases separating them. The CDR3 sequence is 13 residues long. Germline CDR1 reads LGHDT; CDR2 reads YNNKEL (reference sequence).

The chain combines TRBV4-1 with TRBJ2-1; 11 bases align to TRBD2. Germline V gene sequence: CDR1 MGHRA, CDR2 YSYEKL. Unmatched junction bases numbered 6, after V lost 1 base and J lost 4 bases. The CDR3 contains 17 residues. The CDR3 here is CASSQAWGTSGYNEQFF. CDR3 bases: TGCGCCAGCAGCCAAGCGTGGGGGACTAGCGGATACAATGAGCAGTTCTTC.

The rearrangement links TRBV24-1 to TRBJ2-3; D gene uncertain. The germline CDR1 and CDR2 sequences are KGHDR and SFDVKD. CDR3 size: 18 residues. The V and J ends lost 2 bases and 2 bases respectively, with 19 bases between them. This chain's CDR3 is CATSDSTATGFHTDTQYF. CDR3 DNA: TGTGCCACCAGTGATTCGACTGCCACCGGGTTCCACACAGATACGCAGTATTTT.

This clone occurred a few times. The chain carries TRBV27 and TRBJ2-1; TRBD2 agrees at 13 bases. J lost 6 bases, V lost 4 bases, and 3 bases had no gene match. The V gene's germline CDR1 is MNHEY and CDR2 SMNVEV (reference sequence). The CDR3 is made up of 15 amino acids. CDR3 residues: CASSYGTSGINEQFF. In DNA form, the CDR3 reads TGTGCCAGCAGTTACGGGACTAGCGGGATCAATGAGCAGTTCTTC.

The chain carries TRBV19 and TRBJ2-1; tentative D call: TRBD1 (5 bases). The CDR3 contains 15 residues. Trimming stripped 5 bases from V and 0 bases from J, with 11 bases between. CDR1 and CDR2 (germline): LNHDA, SQIVND (reference sequence). CDR3 DNA: TGTGCCAGTAGTGCGGACATTAGCTCCTACAATGAGCAGTTCTTC. Amino acids: CASSADISSYNEQFF.

The V gene is TRBV11-3, the J gene TRBJ2-2; 7 bases line up with TRBD2. The ends lost 4 bases at V and 9 bases at J; junction bases unmatched: 8. Germline loops: CDR1 SGHNT, CDR2 YENEEA. CDR3 length: 14 residues. CDR3 sequence reads: CASSSSGPGRELFF. DNA of the CDR3: TGTGCCAGCAGCTCTAGCGGCCCGGGGAGGGAGCTGTTTTTT.

The CDR3 DNA follows: TGTGCCAGCAGCGTGCTGGGGGGTGGCTACACCTTC. Encoded protein: CASSVLGGGYTF. V is TRBV9 and J is TRBJ1-2, with D possibly TRBD1 on 5 matching bases. Germline values: CDR1 SGDLS, CDR2 YYNGEE. The V end lost 2 bases, the J end lost 7 bases, and 9 bases lay between the germline ends. The CDR3 has 12 residues.

The rearrangement links TRBV5-1 to TRBJ2-3; a possible D gene is TRBD2 (5 bases). The CDR3 has 16 amino acids. Trimming pared 0 bases from V and 1 base from J, leaving 12 bases between. The germline CDR1 and CDR2 sequences are SGHRS and YFSETQ. The CDR3 coding sequence is TGCGCCAGCAGCTTGGCCGGGGTCAGCGGCACAGATACGCAGTATTTT. It yields the protein CASSLAGVSGTDTQYF.

This clone came up once. This CDR3 reads CASSLAPSGTFTDTQYF. The CDR3 DNA reads TGTGCCAGCAGCTTAGCCCCTAGCGGGACTTTCACAGATACGCAGTATTTT. The chain employs TRBV7-2 and TRBJ2-3, with 9 bases that match TRBD2. The V gene end was trimmed by 0 bases and the J gene end by 2 bases; junction bases not matched to a gene: 6. CDR3 length: 17 amino acids. The germline V gene encodes CDR1 SGHTA and CDR2 FQGNSA.

The genes are TRBV20-1 and TRBJ2-7; TRBD2 matches at 7 bases. V dropped 3 bases and J dropped 4; count of bases not matched to a gene: 9. The length of the CDR3 is 14 residues. Germline lookup yields CDR1 DFQATT and CDR2 SNEGSKA (reference sequence). Written as DNA, the CDR3 is TGCAGTGCTAGTATCGCGGGAGTTAAATACGAGCAGTACTTC. This codes for CSASIAGVKYEQYF.